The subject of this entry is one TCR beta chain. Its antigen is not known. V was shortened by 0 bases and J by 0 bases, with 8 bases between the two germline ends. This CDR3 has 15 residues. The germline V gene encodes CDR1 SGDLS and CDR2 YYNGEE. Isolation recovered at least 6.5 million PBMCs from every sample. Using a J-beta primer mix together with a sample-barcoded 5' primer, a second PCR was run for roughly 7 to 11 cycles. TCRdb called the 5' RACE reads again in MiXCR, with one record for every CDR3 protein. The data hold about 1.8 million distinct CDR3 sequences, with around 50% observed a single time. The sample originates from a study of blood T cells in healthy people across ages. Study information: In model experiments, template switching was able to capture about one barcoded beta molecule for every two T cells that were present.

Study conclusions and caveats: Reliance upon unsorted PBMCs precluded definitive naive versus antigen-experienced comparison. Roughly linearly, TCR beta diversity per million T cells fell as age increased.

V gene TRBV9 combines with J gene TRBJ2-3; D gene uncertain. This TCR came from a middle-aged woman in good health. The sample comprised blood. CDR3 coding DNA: TGTGCCAGCAGCGTAGGCCGGATAAGCACAGATACGCAGTATTTT. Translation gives CASSVGRISTDTQYF.